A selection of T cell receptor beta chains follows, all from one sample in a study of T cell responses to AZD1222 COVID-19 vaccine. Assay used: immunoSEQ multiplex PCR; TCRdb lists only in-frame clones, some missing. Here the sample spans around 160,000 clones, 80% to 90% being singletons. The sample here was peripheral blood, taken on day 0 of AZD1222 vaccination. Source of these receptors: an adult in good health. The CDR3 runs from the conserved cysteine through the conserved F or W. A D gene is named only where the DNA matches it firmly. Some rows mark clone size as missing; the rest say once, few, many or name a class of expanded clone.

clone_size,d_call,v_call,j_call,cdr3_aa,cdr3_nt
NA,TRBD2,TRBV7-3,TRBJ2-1,CASSRRGGRAYNEQFF,TGTGCCAGCAGCCGCCGAGGCGGGAGGGCTTACAATGAGCAGTTCTTC
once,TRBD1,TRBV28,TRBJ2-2,CASISAGQGFTGELFF,TGTGCCAGCATCTCCGCTGGACAGGGGTTCACCGGGGAGCTGTTTTTT
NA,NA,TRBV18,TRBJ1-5,CASSPGIGGGRNQPQHF,TGTGCCAGCTCACCGGGTATTGGGGGAGGACGAAATCAGCCCCAGCATTTT
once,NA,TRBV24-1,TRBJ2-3,CATSDPSTDTQYF,TGTGCCACCAGTGACCCCAGCACAGATACGCAGTATTTT
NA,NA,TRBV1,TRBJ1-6,CTSSQDAGQGLPMGNSPLHF,TGCACCAGCAGCCAAGATGCGGGACAGGGGCTGCCCATGGGTAATTCACCCCTCCACTTT
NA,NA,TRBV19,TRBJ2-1,CASSIGLSYGEQFF,TGTGCCAGTAGTATTGGATTGTCGTATGGTGAGCAGTTCTTC
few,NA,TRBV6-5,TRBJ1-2,CASSFAGGYGYTF,TGTGCCAGCAGTTTCGCCGGGGGCTATGGCTACACCTTC
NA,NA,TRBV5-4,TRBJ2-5,CASSRSHETQYF,TGTGCCAGCAGTCGATCCCACGAGACCCAGTACTTC
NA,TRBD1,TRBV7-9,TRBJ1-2,CASSLRGQGPYGYTF,TGTGCCAGCAGCTTAAGGGGACAGGGACCCTATGGCTACACCTTC
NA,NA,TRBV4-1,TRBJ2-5,CASSRAAVQETQYF,TGCGCCAGCAGCCGAGCAGCGGTCCAAGAGACCCAGTACTTC
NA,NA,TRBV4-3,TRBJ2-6,CASSQGGGAGANVLTF,TGCGCCAGCAGCCAAGGTGGCGGGGCTGGGGCCAACGTCCTGACTTTC
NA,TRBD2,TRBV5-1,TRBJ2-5,CASSLVPPSGSGETQYF,TGCGCCAGCAGCTTGGTCCCACCTAGCGGGAGTGGTGAGACCCAGTACTTC
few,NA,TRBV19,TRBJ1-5,CASNVRGRNSNQPQHF,TGTGCCAGTAATGTAAGGGGACGTAATAGCAATCAGCCCCAGCATTTT
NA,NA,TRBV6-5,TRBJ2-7,CASQLSRPSYEQYF,TGTGCCAGTCAGTTAAGCAGGCCCTCCTACGAGCAGTACTTC
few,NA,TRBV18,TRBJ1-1,CATGRRGGDTEAFF,TGTGCCACTGGACGCAGGGGAGGAGACACTGAAGCTTTCTTT
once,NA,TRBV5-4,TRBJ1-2,CASSSTNQNYGYTF,TGTGCCAGCAGCTCTACGAACCAGAACTATGGCTACACCTTC
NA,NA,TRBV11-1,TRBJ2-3,CASSSTTGISNTQYF,TGTGCCAGCAGCTCCACGACAGGTATATCAAATACGCAGTATTTT
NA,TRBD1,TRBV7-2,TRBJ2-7,CASSLTGGYEQYF,TGTGCCAGCAGCTTAACAGGGGGCTACGAGCAGTACTTC
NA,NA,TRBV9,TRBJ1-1,CASSPPQGRAAEAFF,TGTGCCAGCAGCCCCCCGCAGGGACGGGCGGCTGAAGCTTTCTTT
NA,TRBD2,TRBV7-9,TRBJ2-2,CASKGLAANTGELFF,TGTGCCAGCAAAGGGCTAGCGGCGAACACCGGGGAGCTGTTTTTT
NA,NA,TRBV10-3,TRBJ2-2,CAIKGRVNTGELFF,TGTGCCATCAAAGGGCGGGTCAACACCGGGGAGCTGTTTTTT
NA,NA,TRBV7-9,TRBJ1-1,CASSWEVRGTEAFF,TGTGCCAGCAGCTGGGAGGTCCGGGGGACTGAAGCTTTCTTT
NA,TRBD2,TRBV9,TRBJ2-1,CASSLGVAGNIYNEQFF,TGTGCCAGCAGCCTGGGGGTAGCGGGAAATATCTACAATGAGCAGTTCTTC
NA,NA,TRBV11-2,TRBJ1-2,CASSLGISAGRFGYTF,TGTGCCAGCAGCTTAGGGATTTCAGCAGGGCGTTTTGGCTACACCTTC
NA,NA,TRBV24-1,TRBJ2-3,CATSDPSIFTQYF,TGTGCCACCAGTGACCCCAGCATATTCACGCAGTATTTT
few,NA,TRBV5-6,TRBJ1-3,CASSNFQGRISGNTIYF,TGTGCCAGCAGCAATTTCCAGGGTCGGATCTCTGGAAACACCATATATTTT